The clone carrying this TCR beta chain was counted ten times or more. Antigen specificity is unknown. Construction of TCR beta libraries was performed using quantitative 5'-RACE with molecular barcodes. In TCRdb, the 5' RACE reads were re-called with MiXCR into one record per CDR3 protein. Of approximately 300,000 distinct CDR3 sequences detected, 20% to 25% appear once; the ten largest clones hold 3.5% to 4.5%. CDR1 is SGHTA and CDR2 is FQGNSA in the germline V gene. Trimming removed 3 bases from V and 4 bases from J; junction bases left unmatched: 5. The CDR3 has 15 residues. The data were obtained in a study of CD8 T cells in ankylosing spondylitis. The study's findings and limits: The disease-linked clones had a CD8+ phenotype and low blood frequencies. Ankylosing spondylitis blood appeared to carry a characteristic TCR beta motif of under ten highly homologous variants. Clones tied to disease were said to be significantly enriched in matched ankylosing spondylitis synovial fluid.

The chain is built from TRBV7-2 and TRBJ2-2; 7 positions match TRBD1. Input material: blood, either unsorted or a sorted T cell fraction (not recorded which). This receptor was obtained from a female donor with ankylosing spondylitis or in good health (not recorded which). The DNA of the CDR3 is TGTGCCAGCAGCTTCAGACAGGGTGGCACCGGGGAGCTGTTTTTT. It encodes CASSFRQGGTGELFF.